Following are 20 T cell receptor beta chains from one sample sequenced in a study of control samples from healthy donors and cancer patients. The protocol was immunoSEQ multiplex PCR, while the TCRdb copy is restricted to in-frame clones and leaves out a portion. The table lists about 86,000 clones, around 90% of them singletons. The source material was PBMCs. Receptors were obtained from a woman in her fifties or sixties with colorectal cancer.

The chain joins TRBV2 to TRBJ2-1; 8 bases map to TRBD2. With 4 bases clipped from V and 7 bases from J, the junction kept 6 bases outside the gene matches. This CDR3 has 14 amino acids. Germline assignment: CDR1 SNHLY and CDR2 FYNNEI. CDR3: CASSGVRGGNEQFF. CDR3 sequence (DNA): TGTGCCAGCAGTGGGGTACGGGGGGGGAATGAGCAGTTCTTC.

As to this clone: Within the sample, other DNA sequences also encode this same CDR3. The V and J genes are TRBV7-3 and TRBJ1-1; no firm D call. The CDR3 has 13 amino acids. Germline V gives CDR1 SGHTA, CDR2 FQGTGA. The germline V and J ends were trimmed by 6 bases and 1 base, with 9 bases remaining between them. Written as DNA, the CDR3 is TGTGCCAGCAGTCGGACCGCGAACACTGAAGCTTTCTTT. As protein: CASSRTANTEAFF.

The rearrangement joins TRBV14 to TRBJ1-6; D is unclear. Looked up from germline, CDR1 is SGHDN and CDR2 is FVKESK. This CDR3 contains 14 residues. V gave up 0 bases and J gave up 7 bases, with 7 bases separating them. Written as DNA, the CDR3 is TGTGCCAGCAGCCAAGATTGGGCGAATTCACCCCTCCACTTT. It translates to CASSQDWANSPLHF.

The rearrangement joins TRBV4-1 to TRBJ2-1, with TRBD2 matching over 12 bases. This CDR3 has 18 residues. J lost 9 bases, V lost 5 bases, and 17 bases had no gene match. The germline gives CDR1 MGHRA, CDR2 YSYEKL. The CDR3 coding sequence is TGCGCCAGCAGCATAACTGGTCGTCTAGCGGGGGGGCAGGGTGAGCAGTTCTTC. Its protein is CASSITGRLAGGQGEQFF.

This chain uses TRBV15 with TRBJ2-5, with D unresolved. The CDR3 has 15 amino acids. The germline V gene encodes CDR1 LNHNV and CDR2 YYDKDF (reference sequence). Trimming took 0 bases from V and 4 from J, leaving 12 bases between them. The chain's CDR3 is CATSRDRAVGETQYF. In DNA, the CDR3 is TGTGCCACCAGCAGAGATAGGGCAGTCGGAGAGACCCAGTACTTC. Supplemented by reference TRBV15 and TRBJ2-5, the full variable domain reads DAMVIQNPRYQVTQFGKPVTLSCSQTLNHNVMYWYQQKSSQAPKLLFHYYDKDFNNEADTPDNFQSRRPNTSFCFLDIRSPGLGDTAMYLCATSRDRAVGETQYFGPGTRLLVL.

CDR3 loop: CASSQGDRGLTGELFF. CDR3 in DNA: TGCGCCAGCAGCCAGGGGGACAGGGGTTTGACCGGGGAGCTGTTTTTT. V usage is TRBV5-1 and J usage is TRBJ2-2, with 10 bases lining up with TRBD1. CDR1 is SGHRS, CDR2 YFSETQ, per germline. With V trimmed by 4 bases and J by 5 bases, 8 bases remained unmatched. The CDR3 length is 16 residues.

The chain combines TRBV6-5 with TRBJ2-5, with 11 bases lining up with TRBD2. The germline CDR1 and CDR2 sequences are MNHEY and SVGAGI. The CDR3 has 15 residues. Trimming cost V 6 bases and J 5 bases; bases outside gene matches: 8. CDR3 in amino acids: CASRVAGGPWETQYF. The CDR3, as DNA: TGTGCCAGCAGGGTAGCGGGGGGGCCGTGGGAGACCCAGTACTTC.

CDR3 nucleotide sequence: TGTGCCAGCAGCTCGTACATGAACACTGAAGCTTTCTTT. Translation: CASSSYMNTEAFF. The V call is TRBV7-3, the J call TRBJ1-1; no definite D call. The germline V gene has CDR1 SGHTA and CDR2 FQGTGA. The length of the CDR3 is 13 residues. The V and J ends lost 4 bases and 0 bases respectively, with 6 bases between them.

The chain joins TRBV12-3 or TRBV12-4 to TRBJ1-4; D is uncertain. The V end was cut by 6 bases, the J end by 12 bases, with 14 bases between. CDR3 length: 12 amino acids. This CDR3 is CASSPGPLQLFF. The CDR3 region has the DNA TGTGCCAGCAGCCCCGGACCACTTCAACTGTTTTTT.

V is TRBV6-5 and J is TRBJ1-1; D uncertain. V lost 5 bases and J 7 bases, leaving 20 bases between the germline ends. This CDR3 region has 15 residues. Germline CDR1 and CDR2: MNHEY and SVGAGI. The CDR3 nucleotides are TGTGCCAGCAGTAAGGATGGGGAGCGGGATTGTGAAGCTTTCTTT. Protein: CASSKDGERDCEAFF.

V usage is TRBV7-2 and J usage is TRBJ1-4; D remains ambiguous. The CDR3 spans 15 residues. The germline CDR1 and CDR2 sequences are SGHTA and FQGNSA. Trimming pared 1 base from V and 0 bases from J, leaving 6 bases between. The CDR3 is CASSLGSATNEKLFF. The CDR3 DNA reads as TGTGCCAGCAGCTTAGGGAGTGCAACTAATGAAAAACTGTTTTTT. Drawing the rest from reference TRBV7-2 and TRBJ1-4, the complete variable domain is GAGVSQSPSNKVTEKGKDVELRCDPISGHTALYWYRQSLGQGLEFLIYFQGNSAPDKSGLPSDRFSAERTGGSVSTLTIQRTQQEDSAVYLCASSLGSATNEKLFFGSGTQLSVL.

This chain joins TRBV10-3 and TRBJ2-1; D might be TRBD1 or TRBD2, each matching 5 bases. CDR1 and CDR2 from the germline V gene are ENHRY and SYGVKD. V was shortened by 5 bases and J by 6 bases, with 8 bases between the two germline ends. The CDR3 spans 12 residues. DNA of the CDR3: TGTGCCATCAGTCGGGACGGCAATGAGCAGTTCTTC. It yields the protein CAISRDGNEQFF.

V gene TRBV19 combines with J gene TRBJ2-3; either TRBD1 or TRBD2 may supply D (5 bases each). Germline V gene sequence: CDR1 LNHDA, CDR2 SQIVND (reference sequence). This CDR3 region has 14 residues. Trimming removed 7 bases from V and 2 bases from J, with 13 bases in between. CDR3 in DNA: TGTGCCAGTATGGGCCCGGGGCCCACAGATACGCAGTATTTT. Its translation is CASMGPGPTDTQYF.

In its sample, this clone was seen once. In nucleotides, the CDR3 is TGCGCCAGCAGCCCCGGACAGGACCCCTATGGCTACACCTTC. Translating it yields CASSPGQDPYGYTF. This sequence joins TRBV4-3 and TRBJ1-2; TRBD1 aligns across 7 bases. The CDR3 totals 14 residues. J gave up 4 bases and V 4 bases, and 6 bases lay outside the gene matches. CDR1 and CDR2 from the germline V gene are LGHNA and YSLEER.

V usage is TRBV18 and J usage is TRBJ2-6; D is tentatively TRBD1 or TRBD2 (5 bases each). Trimming took 4 bases from V and 0 from J, leaving 7 bases between them. Germline loops: CDR1 KGHSH, CDR2 LQKENI. CDR3 length equals 15 residues. The CDR3 region is CASSRDVSGANVLTF. Here the CDR3 DNA reads TGTGCCAGCTCACGGGACGTCTCTGGGGCCAACGTCCTGACTTTC.

The V gene is TRBV10-1, the J gene TRBJ1-6, with a tentative D call TRBD1 (6 bases). The CDR3 runs to 13 residues. V was clipped by 6 bases and J by 10 bases, with 13 bases between them. The germline V gene has CDR1 WNHNN and CDR2 SYGVQD (reference sequence). The CDR3 coding sequence is TGCGCCAGCAGCCAGGGGCTTCGGTCACCCCTCCACTTT. It yields the protein CASSQGLRSPLHF.

This clone was seen more than once but under ten times. The chain joins TRBV27 to TRBJ2-7, with 9 bases aligning to TRBD2. The germline gives CDR1 MNHEY, CDR2 SMNVEV (reference sequence). The junction had 20 bases not matched to a gene; V was cut back by 5 bases and J by 9 bases. CDR3 length: 17 amino acids. In DNA form, the CDR3 reads TGTGCCAGCAGTCCTATAGCGGGGGCCACCGGTGGGGTAAGGCAGTACGTC. Amino acid sequence: CASSPIAGATGGVRQYV.

This chain uses TRBV21-1 with TRBJ2-7; TRBD1, the D gene given by the table, was not confirmed from the DNA. TRBV21-1 is classified as a pseudogene. This CDR3 is 14 amino acids long. CDR3: CASSKRQNTYEQYV. CDR3 bases: TGTGCCAGCAGCAAAAGACAAAATACCTACGAGCAGTACGTC.

The J gene is TRBJ1-2, the V gene TRBV10-3, with TRBD1 identical over 7 bases. This CDR3 region has 14 residues. In germline, CDR1 is ENHRY, CDR2 SYGVKD. Unmatched junction bases numbered 6, after V lost 6 bases and J lost 2 bases. The CDR3 bases are TGTGCCATCAGGAACAGGGGAGGCAACTATGGCTACACCTTC. Amino acids: CAIRNRGGNYGYTF.

The chain links TRBV19 to TRBJ2-1; 8 bases are shared with TRBD2. CDR1 is LNHDA, CDR2 SQIVND, per germline (reference sequence). The CDR3 totals 16 residues. V shed 5 bases and J 2 bases; nucleotides not matched to a gene: 8. The CDR3: CASSYQRGFTYNEQFF. CDR3 sequence (DNA): TGTGCCAGTAGTTACCAGCGGGGGTTCACCTACAATGAGCAGTTCTTC.